These 4 T cell receptor beta chains were sequenced from one sample in a study of blood T cell repertoires in COVID-19. The assay was immunoSEQ multiplex PCR, and TCRdb's table has in-frame clones only and misses some. The sample carries tens of thousands of clones, more than 70% recorded once. The sample taken for sequencing was peripheral blood. The source is a woman between 45 and 65 years old with active or convalescent COVID-19.

The chain joins TRBV19 to TRBJ2-1; 11 bases agree with TRBD2. CDR1 and CDR2 from the germline V gene are LNHDA and SQIVND (reference sequence). J lost 4 bases, V lost 7 bases, and 6 bases had no gene match. The length of the CDR3 is 15 residues. The CDR3 reads CASNNLAGGYNEQFF. CDR3 DNA: TGTGCCAGTAACAACTTAGCGGGAGGGTACAATGAGCAGTTCTTC. The variable domain in full, with the rest retrieved from reference TRBV19 and TRBJ2-1, is DGGITQSPKYLFRKEGQNVTLSCEQNLNHDAMYWYRQDPGQGLRLIYYSQIVNDFQKGDIAEGYSVSREKKESFPLTVTSAQKNPTAFYLCASNNLAGGYNEQFFGPGTRLTVL.

V usage is TRBV2 and J usage is TRBJ2-1, with TRBD2 matching over 14 bases. This CDR3 has 17 residues. CDR1 is SNHLY, CDR2 FYNNEI, per germline. The trim removed 6 bases at V and 4 bases at J, leaving 8 bases unmatched. CDR3 loop: CASRATSGRGAYNEQFF. CDR3 coding DNA: TGTGCCAGCAGGGCGACTAGCGGGAGGGGGGCGTACAATGAGCAGTTCTTC.

This chain joins TRBV3-1 (or the pseudogene TRBV3-2) and TRBJ1-4, with 10 bases fitting TRBD1. Germline CDR1 reads LGHDT; CDR2 reads YNNKEL (reference sequence). The V gene end was trimmed by 6 bases and the J gene end by 6 bases; junction bases not matched to a gene: 1. The CDR3 has 13 residues. CDR3 in amino acids: CASRGQGYEKLFF. The DNA of the CDR3 is TGTGCCAGCAGGGGACAGGGGTATGAAAAACTGTTTTTT.

The genes are TRBV11-2 and TRBJ2-6; D uncertain. The V gene's germline CDR1 is SGHAT and CDR2 FQNNGV. V was trimmed by 5 bases and J by 0 bases, leaving 11 bases between them. This CDR3 comprises 16 residues. This CDR3 is CASSLTVSSGANVLTF. The CDR3 DNA reads as TGTGCCAGCAGCCTTACAGTTAGCTCTGGGGCCAACGTCCTGACTTTC. The full variable domain, rest sourced from reference TRBV11-2 and TRBJ2-6, is EAGVAQSPRYKIIEKRQSVAFWCNPISGHATLYWYQQILGQGPKLLIQFQNNGVVDDSQLPKDRFSAERLKGVDSTLKIQPAKLEDSAVYLCASSLTVSSGANVLTFGAGSRLTVL.